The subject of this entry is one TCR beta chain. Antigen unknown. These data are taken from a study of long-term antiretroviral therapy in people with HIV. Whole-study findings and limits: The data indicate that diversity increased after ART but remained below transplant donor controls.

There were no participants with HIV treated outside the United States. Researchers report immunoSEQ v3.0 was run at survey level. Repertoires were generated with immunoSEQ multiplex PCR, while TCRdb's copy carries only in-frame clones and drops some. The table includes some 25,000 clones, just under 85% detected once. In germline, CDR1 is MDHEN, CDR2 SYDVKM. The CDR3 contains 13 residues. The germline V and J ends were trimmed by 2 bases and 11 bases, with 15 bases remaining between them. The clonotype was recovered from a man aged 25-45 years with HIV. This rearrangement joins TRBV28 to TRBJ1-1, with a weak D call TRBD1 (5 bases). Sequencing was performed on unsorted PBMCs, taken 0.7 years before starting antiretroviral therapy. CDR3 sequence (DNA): TGTGCCAGCAGTTTACGAGGGACCCGAGTGGCTTTCTTT. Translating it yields CASSLRGTRVAFF.